The 14 T cell receptor beta chains given below trace back to one sample, sequenced in a study of blood T cell repertoires in COVID-19. The assay was immunoSEQ multiplex PCR, and TCRdb's table has in-frame clones only and misses some. The sample lists under 150,000 clones; approximately 83% were seen once. What was sequenced was peripheral blood. The source is a man aged 40-50 years with active or convalescent COVID-19.

The chain joins TRBV9 to TRBJ2-2, with D maybe TRBD1 (6 bases). V was trimmed by 4 bases and J by 2 bases, leaving 18 bases between them. Germline CDR1 reads SGDLS; CDR2 reads YYNGEE. This CDR3 spans 17 amino acids. The CDR3 DNA follows: TGTGCCAGCAGCTTTGATACGACAGGTGCTAACACCGGGGAGCTGTTTTTT. This codes for CASSFDTTGANTGELFF. The entire variable domain, with the rest obtained from reference TRBV9 and TRBJ2-2, is as follows: DSGVTQTPKHLITATGQRVTLRCSPRSGDLSVYWYQQSLDQGLQFLIQYYNGEERAKGNILERFSAQQFPDLHSELNLSSLELGDSALYFCASSFDTTGANTGELFFGEGSRLTVL.

The genes are TRBV3-1 (or the pseudogene TRBV3-2) and TRBJ2-3; 8 bases align to TRBD2. Per germline, CDR1 LGHDT and CDR2 YNNKEL (reference sequence). V shed 1 base and J 7 bases; nucleotides not matched to a gene: 10. The CDR3 length is 16 residues. Here the CDR3 DNA reads TGTGCCAGCAGCCAAGTGGGTTCCAGCGGGGGCAATACGCAGTATTTT. This gives the protein CASSQVGSSGGNTQYF.

This rearrangement joins TRBV5-4 to TRBJ2-2, with TRBD2 matching over 11 bases. V shed 4 bases, J shed 4 bases, and the junction held 6 bases outside the gene matches. The CDR3 contains 16 residues. The germline gives CDR1 SGHNT, CDR2 YYREEE (reference sequence). CDR3 sequence reads: CASSRGTSGGTGELFF. CDR3 DNA sequence: TGTGCCAGCAGCCGCGGGACTAGCGGAGGCACCGGGGAGCTGTTTTTT.

The rearrangement uses TRBV9 and TRBJ2-1; TRBD1 matches at 12 bases. The CDR3 has 16 residues. Per the germline V gene, CDR1 is SGDLS and CDR2 is YYNGEE. The V segment lost 4 bases and the J segment 8 bases; nucleotides outside the gene matches: 10. The CDR3 bases are TGTGCCAGCAGCCCAACTCAGGGACAGGGGGCTTATGAGCAGTTCTTC. Translated, it gives CASSPTQGQGAYEQFF. The full variable domain, with the rest looked up from reference TRBV9 and TRBJ2-1, is DSGVTQTPKHLITATGQRVTLRCSPRSGDLSVYWYQQSLDQGLQFLIQYYNGEERAKGNILERFSAQQFPDLHSELNLSSLELGDSALYFCASSPTQGQGAYEQFFGPGTRLTVL.

The gene calls are TRBV5-4 and TRBJ2-5; 12 bases agree with TRBD1. In germline, CDR1 is SGHNT, CDR2 YYREEE (reference sequence). After removal of 2 bases from V and 3 bases from J, the junction contained 5 bases not matched to a gene. The CDR3 loop spans 16 amino acids. CDR3 DNA: TGTGCCAGCAGCTTACCGGGACAGGGGGCAAAAGAGACCCAGTACTTC. Translation: CASSLPGQGAKETQYF.

DNA of the CDR3: TGTGCCAGCAGCCAAGTACCTAGCGGGGGGGCCTACGAGCAGTACTTC. As protein: CASSQVPSGGAYEQYF. V and J are TRBV3-1 (or the pseudogene TRBV3-2) and TRBJ2-7; 12 bases match TRBD2. This CDR3 is 16 amino acids long. Germline CDR1 reads LGHDT; CDR2 reads YNNKEL (reference sequence). The V and J ends lost 1 base and 2 bases, in that order; junction bases with no gene match: 3.

The chain couples TRBV19 to TRBJ1-2; no reliable D call. V lost 2 bases and J 10 bases, leaving 14 bases between the germline ends. The CDR3 has 13 amino acids. The V gene's germline CDR1 is LNHDA and CDR2 SQIVND (reference sequence). The CDR3 reads CASSISPQAHYTF. Here the CDR3 DNA reads TGTGCCAGTAGTATAAGCCCGCAGGCCCACTACACCTTC. The complete variable domain, with remaining parts taken from reference TRBV19 and TRBJ1-2, reads DGGITQSPKYLFRKEGQNVTLSCEQNLNHDAMYWYRQDPGQGLRLIYYSQIVNDFQKGDIAEGYSVSREKKESFPLTVTSAQKNPTAFYLCASSISPQAHYTFGSGTRLTVV.

V is TRBV9 and J is TRBJ1-1; 8 positions match TRBD1. Losses at the gene ends were 0 bases for V and 4 bases for J; bases not matched to a gene: 11. Germline CDR1 reads SGDLS; CDR2 reads YYNGEE. The CDR3 contains 17 residues. This CDR3 is CASSVATGTGVSTEAFF. In DNA, the CDR3 is TGTGCCAGCAGCGTAGCTACTGGGACAGGAGTTAGCACTGAAGCTTTCTTT.

The V and J genes are TRBV9 and TRBJ2-3, with 11 bases fitting TRBD2. Germline V gene data show CDR1 as SGDLS and CDR2 as YYNGEE. This CDR3 comprises 16 residues. The V segment lost 0 bases and the J segment 4 bases; nucleotides outside the gene matches: 4. The CDR3 region has the DNA TGTGCCAGCAGCGTAGTGACTAGCGGGGTCCCAGATACGCAGTATTTT. Translation: CASSVVTSGVPDTQYF.

The rearrangement links TRBV9 to TRBJ2-2, with 7 bases that match TRBD1. V dropped 4 bases and J dropped 4; count of bases not matched to a gene: 7. The CDR3 covers 15 residues. The germline gives CDR1 SGDLS, CDR2 YYNGEE. This CDR3 is CASSRQGELTGELFF. CDR3 sequence (DNA): TGTGCCAGCAGCCGACAGGGCGAACTCACCGGGGAGCTGTTTTTT.

The CDR3 region has the DNA TGTGCCAGTAAGGGGGTGGGCAGCGAGAGCAATCAGCCCCAGCATTTT. Translated, it gives CASKGVGSESNQPQHF. V and J are TRBV19 and TRBJ1-5; perhaps TRBD1 as D (6 bases). The length of the CDR3 is 16 residues. CDR1 and CDR2 from the germline V gene are LNHDA and SQIVND (reference sequence). Trimming removed 7 bases from V and 1 base from J, with 17 bases in between. Combining the CDR3 with reference TRBV19 and TRBJ1-5 gives the whole variable domain DGGITQSPKYLFRKEGQNVTLSCEQNLNHDAMYWYRQDPGQGLRLIYYSQIVNDFQKGDIAEGYSVSREKKESFPLTVTSAQKNPTAFYLCASKGVGSESNQPQHFGDGTRLSIL.

This clone was seen only a few times. V and J are TRBV3-1 (or the pseudogene TRBV3-2) and TRBJ1-2, with D maybe TRBD1 (5 bases). The CDR3 covers 14 residues. V was cut by 1 base and J by 5 bases, with 11 bases left in between. Germline V gene data show CDR1 as LGHDT and CDR2 as YNNKEL (reference sequence). The CDR3, as DNA: TGTGCCAGCAGCCAAGGGAGGGACCAATATGGCTACACCTTC. As protein: CASSQGRDQYGYTF.

This clone was detected only a few times. The chain employs TRBV5-3 and TRBJ2-5, with 9 positions matching TRBD2. TRBV5-3 is marked as an open reading frame, function uncertain. The CDR3 contains 18 residues. Trimming at V came to 1 base and at J to 5 bases, leaving 15 bases not matched to a gene. The CDR3 here is CARSLYGSSGDGGETQYF. In DNA form, the CDR3 reads TGTGCCAGAAGCTTGTATGGGTCTAGCGGGGATGGAGGGGAGACCCAGTACTTC.

The chain combines TRBV6-5 with TRBJ2-7; 10 bases line up with TRBD2. The V gene's germline CDR1 is MNHEY and CDR2 SVGAGI. V trimming: 6 bases; J trimming: 4 bases; junction bases outside the gene matches: 9. This CDR3 spans 15 amino acids. The CDR3 region has the DNA TGTGCCAGCAGCCTACTAGCGGGGCAAAGTTACGAGCAGTACTTC. It codes for CASSLLAGQSYEQYF.